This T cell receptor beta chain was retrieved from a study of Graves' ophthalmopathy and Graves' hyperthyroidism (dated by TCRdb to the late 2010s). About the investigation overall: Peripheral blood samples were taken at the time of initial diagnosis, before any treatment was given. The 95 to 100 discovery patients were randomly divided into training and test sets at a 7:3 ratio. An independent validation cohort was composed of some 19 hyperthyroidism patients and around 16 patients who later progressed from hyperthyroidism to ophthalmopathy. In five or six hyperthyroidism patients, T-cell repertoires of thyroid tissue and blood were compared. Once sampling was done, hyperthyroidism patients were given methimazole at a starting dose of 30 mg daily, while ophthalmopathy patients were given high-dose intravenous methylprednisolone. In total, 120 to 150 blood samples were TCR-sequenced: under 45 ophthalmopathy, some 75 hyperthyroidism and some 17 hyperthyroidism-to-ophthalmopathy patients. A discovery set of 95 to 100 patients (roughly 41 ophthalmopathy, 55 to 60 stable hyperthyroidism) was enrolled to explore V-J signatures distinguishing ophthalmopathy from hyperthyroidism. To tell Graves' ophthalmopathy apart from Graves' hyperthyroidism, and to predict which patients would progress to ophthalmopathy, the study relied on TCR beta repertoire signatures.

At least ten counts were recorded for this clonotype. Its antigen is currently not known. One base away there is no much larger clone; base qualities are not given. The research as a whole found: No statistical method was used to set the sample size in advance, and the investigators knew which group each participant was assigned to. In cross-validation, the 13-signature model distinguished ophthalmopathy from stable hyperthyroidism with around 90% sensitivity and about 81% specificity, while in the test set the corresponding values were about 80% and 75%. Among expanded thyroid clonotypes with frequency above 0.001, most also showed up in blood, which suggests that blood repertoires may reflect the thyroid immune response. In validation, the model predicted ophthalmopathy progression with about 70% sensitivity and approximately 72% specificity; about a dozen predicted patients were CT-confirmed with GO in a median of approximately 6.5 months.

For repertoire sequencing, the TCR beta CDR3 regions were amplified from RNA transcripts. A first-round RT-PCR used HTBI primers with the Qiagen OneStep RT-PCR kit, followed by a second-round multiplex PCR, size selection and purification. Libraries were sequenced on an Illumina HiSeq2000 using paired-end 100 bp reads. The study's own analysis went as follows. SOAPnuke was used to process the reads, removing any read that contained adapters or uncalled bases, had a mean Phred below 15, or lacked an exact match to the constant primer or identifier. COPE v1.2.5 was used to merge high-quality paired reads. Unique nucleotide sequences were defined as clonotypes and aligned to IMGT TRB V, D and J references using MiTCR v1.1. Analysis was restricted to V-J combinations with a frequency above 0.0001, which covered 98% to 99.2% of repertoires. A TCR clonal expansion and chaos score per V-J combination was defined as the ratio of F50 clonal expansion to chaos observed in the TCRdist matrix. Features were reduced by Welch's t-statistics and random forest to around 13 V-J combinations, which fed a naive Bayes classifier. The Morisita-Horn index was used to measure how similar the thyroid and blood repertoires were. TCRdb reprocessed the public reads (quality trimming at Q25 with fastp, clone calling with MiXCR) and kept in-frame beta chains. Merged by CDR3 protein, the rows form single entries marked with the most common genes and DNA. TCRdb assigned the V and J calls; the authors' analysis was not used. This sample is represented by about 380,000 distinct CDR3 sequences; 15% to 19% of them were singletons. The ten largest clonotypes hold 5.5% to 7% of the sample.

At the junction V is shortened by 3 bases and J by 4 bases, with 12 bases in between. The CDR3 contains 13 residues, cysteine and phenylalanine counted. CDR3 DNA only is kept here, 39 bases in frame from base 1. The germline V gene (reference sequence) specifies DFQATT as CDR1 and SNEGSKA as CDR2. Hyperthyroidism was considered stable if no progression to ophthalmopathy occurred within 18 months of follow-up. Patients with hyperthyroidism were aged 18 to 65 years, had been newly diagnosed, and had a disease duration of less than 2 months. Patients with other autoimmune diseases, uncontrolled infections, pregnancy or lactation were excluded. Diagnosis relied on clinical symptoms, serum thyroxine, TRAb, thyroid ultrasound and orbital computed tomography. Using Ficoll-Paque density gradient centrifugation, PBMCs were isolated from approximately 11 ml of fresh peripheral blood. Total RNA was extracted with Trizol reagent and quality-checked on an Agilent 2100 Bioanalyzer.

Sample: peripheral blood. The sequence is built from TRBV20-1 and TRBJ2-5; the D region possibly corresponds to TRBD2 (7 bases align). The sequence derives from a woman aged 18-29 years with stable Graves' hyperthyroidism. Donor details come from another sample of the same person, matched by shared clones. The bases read TGCAGTGCTAGCGGGGGGCCGGCAGAGACCCAGTACTTC. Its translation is CSASGGPAETQYF.